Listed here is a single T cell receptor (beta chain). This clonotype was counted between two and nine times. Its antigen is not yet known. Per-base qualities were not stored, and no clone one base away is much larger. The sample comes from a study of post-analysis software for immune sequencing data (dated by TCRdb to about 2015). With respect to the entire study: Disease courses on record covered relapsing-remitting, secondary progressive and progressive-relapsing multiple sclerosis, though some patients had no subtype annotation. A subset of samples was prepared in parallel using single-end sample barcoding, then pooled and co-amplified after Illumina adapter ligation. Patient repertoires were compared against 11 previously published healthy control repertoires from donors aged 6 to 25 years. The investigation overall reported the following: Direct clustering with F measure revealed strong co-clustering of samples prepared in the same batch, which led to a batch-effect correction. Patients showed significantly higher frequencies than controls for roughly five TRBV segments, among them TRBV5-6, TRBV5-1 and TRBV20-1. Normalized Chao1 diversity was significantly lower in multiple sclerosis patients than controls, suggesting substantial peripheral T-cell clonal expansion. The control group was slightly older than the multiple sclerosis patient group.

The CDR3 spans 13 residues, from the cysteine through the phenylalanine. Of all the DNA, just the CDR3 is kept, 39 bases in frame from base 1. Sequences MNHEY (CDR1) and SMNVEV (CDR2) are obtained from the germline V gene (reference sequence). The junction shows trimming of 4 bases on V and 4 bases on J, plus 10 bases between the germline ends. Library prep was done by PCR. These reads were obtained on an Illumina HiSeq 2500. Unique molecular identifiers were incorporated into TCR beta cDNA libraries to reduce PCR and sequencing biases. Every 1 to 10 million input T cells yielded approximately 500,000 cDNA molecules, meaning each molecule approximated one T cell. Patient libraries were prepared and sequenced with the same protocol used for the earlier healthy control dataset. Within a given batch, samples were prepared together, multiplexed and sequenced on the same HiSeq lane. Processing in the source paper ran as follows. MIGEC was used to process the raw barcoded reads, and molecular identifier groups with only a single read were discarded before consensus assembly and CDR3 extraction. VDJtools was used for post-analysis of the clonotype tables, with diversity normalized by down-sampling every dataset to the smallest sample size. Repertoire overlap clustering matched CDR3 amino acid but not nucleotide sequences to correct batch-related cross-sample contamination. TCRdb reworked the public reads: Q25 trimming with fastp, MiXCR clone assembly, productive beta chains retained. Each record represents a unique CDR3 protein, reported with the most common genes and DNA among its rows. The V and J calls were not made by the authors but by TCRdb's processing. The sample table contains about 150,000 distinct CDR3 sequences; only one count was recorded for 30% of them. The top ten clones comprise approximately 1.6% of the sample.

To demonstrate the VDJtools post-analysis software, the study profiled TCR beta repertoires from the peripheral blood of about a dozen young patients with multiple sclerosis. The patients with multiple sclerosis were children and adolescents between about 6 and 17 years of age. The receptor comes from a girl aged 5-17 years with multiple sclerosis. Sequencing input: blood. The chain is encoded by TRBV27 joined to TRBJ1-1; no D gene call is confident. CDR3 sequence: CASSYRGGTEAFF. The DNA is TGTGCCAGCAGTTACCGGGGTGGCACTGAAGCTTTCTTT.